This T cell receptor beta chain came from a study of blood T cells in healthy people across ages. Donation came from healthy Caucasian individuals in Russia who were aged about 6 to 90. Trimming cost V 5 bases and J 6 bases; bases outside gene matches: 15. This CDR3 comprises 16 residues. Sample-barcoded 5' priming and a J-beta primer mix drove a second PCR of 7 to 11 cycles. A single record per CDR3 protein comes from TCRdb applying MiXCR to the 5' RACE reads. The table includes hundreds of thousands of distinct CDR3 sequences, over 40% detected once. This clonotype was counted only a few times. The sequenced sample consisted of blood. V and J are TRBV12-3 or TRBV12-4 and TRBJ2-7; 8 positions agree with TRBD2. The sequence was collected from a woman over 75 in good health. The CDR3 is CASSLYAGGSFCEQYF. For the CDR3, the DNA is TGTGCCAGCAGTCTGTATGCGGGAGGTTCATTCTGCGAGCAGTACTTC.